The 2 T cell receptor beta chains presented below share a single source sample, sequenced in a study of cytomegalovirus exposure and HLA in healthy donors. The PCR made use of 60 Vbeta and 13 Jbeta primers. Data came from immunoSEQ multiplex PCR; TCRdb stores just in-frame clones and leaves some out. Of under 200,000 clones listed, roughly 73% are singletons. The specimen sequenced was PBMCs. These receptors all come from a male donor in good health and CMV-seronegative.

The CDR3 DNA follows: TGTGCCAGCAGTCCAGGGGTTCAGGGCAATCAGCCCCAGCATTTT. Encoded protein: CASSPGVQGNQPQHF. V usage is TRBV6-1 and J usage is TRBJ1-5, with D possibly TRBD1 on 6 matching bases. V gave up 5 bases and J gave up 2 bases, with 13 bases separating them. CDR1 MNHNS and CDR2 SASEGT come from the germline V gene. This CDR3 has 15 residues.

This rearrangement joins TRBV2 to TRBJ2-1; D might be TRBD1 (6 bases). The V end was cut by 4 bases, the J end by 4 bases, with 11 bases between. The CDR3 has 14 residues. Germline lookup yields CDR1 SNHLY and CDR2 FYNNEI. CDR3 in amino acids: CASSGRTAYNEQFF. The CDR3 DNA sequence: TGTGCCAGCAGTGGGCGGACAGCGTACAATGAGCAGTTCTTC.